This T cell receptor (beta chain) originates from a study of blood T cell repertoires in COVID-19. Study as a whole: COVID-19 samples from acute and convalescent phases originated in the United States, Italy and Spain. T cells, B-cell-depleted T cells, or PBMCs provided the cDNA or gDNA that served as material.

Original handling: Scientists estimated how many nucleated cells there were by amplifying reference gene primers. The table came from immunoSEQ multiplex PCR; TCRdb's copy has only in-frame clones and leaves some out. That table furnishes V, J and clone size, whereas the DNA furnished D and trimming. The data contain a few hundred thousand clones, roughly 80% of them singletons. The TCR was taken from a woman under 30 with acute or convalescent COVID-19. The sample comprised peripheral blood.

CDR3 residues: CASSEEGAAIYGYTF. CDR3 bases: TGTGCCAGCAGTGAAGAGGGGGCGGCGATCTATGGCTACACCTTC. J is TRBJ1-2 and V is TRBV6-1, with TRBD1 identical over 7 bases. The CDR3 is 15 amino acids. Per the germline V gene, CDR1 is MNHNS and CDR2 is SASEGT. The V segment lost 1 base and the J segment 4 bases; nucleotides outside the gene matches: 6.